The next 24 T cell receptor beta chains were all read from a single sample in a study of blood T cell repertoires in COVID-19. Repertoires were generated with immunoSEQ multiplex PCR, while TCRdb's copy carries only in-frame clones and drops some. Altogether tens of thousands of clones are present, roughly 80% being singletons, with the ten largest covering 3.4%. Sequencing input: peripheral blood. The origin of the receptors is a man aged 45-65 years with acute or convalescent COVID-19.

This sequence joins TRBV6-5 and TRBJ1-5; 9 nucleotides align to TRBD1. V shed 6 bases, J shed 2 bases, and the junction held 5 bases outside the gene matches. The CDR3 runs 15 residues. CDR1 is MNHEY and CDR2 is SVGAGI in the germline V gene. The CDR3 here is CASSARQGGNQPQHF. The DNA of the CDR3 is TGTGCCAGCAGCGCTCGACAGGGGGGCAATCAGCCCCAGCATTTT.

The chain links TRBV5-4 to TRBJ1-2; 8 nucleotides line up with TRBD1. From germline, CDR1 is SGHNT and CDR2 YYREEE (reference sequence). The V gene end was trimmed by 2 bases and the J gene end by 4 bases; junction bases not matched to a gene: 7. There are 15 residues in the CDR3. CDR3 region: CASSFRTGTFYGYTF. CDR3 in DNA: TGTGCCAGCAGCTTCCGGACAGGGACCTTCTATGGCTACACCTTC.

The genes are TRBV5-4 and TRBJ2-1; TRBD2 agrees at 14 bases. The CDR3 has 15 amino acids. V trimming: 4 bases; J trimming: 6 bases; junction bases outside the gene matches: 3. CDR1 is SGHNT, CDR2 YYREEE, per germline (reference sequence). In nucleotides, the CDR3 is TGTGCCAGCAGCGATGGGACTAGCGGGGGCAATGAGCAGTTCTTC. Protein sequence: CASSDGTSGGNEQFF.

V and J are TRBV5-1 and TRBJ2-5; 10 bases align to TRBD2. V shed 0 bases and J 4 bases; nucleotides not matched to a gene: 3. The CDR3 consists of 15 residues. Germline values: CDR1 SGHRS, CDR2 YFSETQ. The CDR3 coding sequence is TGCGCCAGCAGCTTGGGTCTAGCGGGAGCAGAGACCCAGTACTTC. Translation: CASSLGLAGAETQYF.

The chain is built from TRBV18 and TRBJ2-1; 13 bases agree with TRBD2. Germline V gene data show CDR1 as KGHSH and CDR2 as LQKENI. The CDR3 is 16 amino acids. The junction had 8 bases not matched to a gene; V was cut back by 5 bases and J by 7 bases. The CDR3, as DNA: TGTGCCAGCTCATCCCTGACTAGCGGGGGGCGGAATGAGCAGTTCTTC. Its protein is CASSSLTSGGRNEQFF.

The chain recombines TRBV5-1 with TRBJ2-7; D is uncertain. This CDR3 is 14 amino acids long. Germline CDR1 and CDR2: SGHRS and YFSETQ. Trimming left V 0 bases short and J 1 base short, with 8 bases between. The CDR3 here is CASSLGPVSYEQYF. CDR3 nucleotide sequence: TGCGCCAGCAGCTTGGGGCCAGTTTCCTACGAGCAGTACTTC.

J is TRBJ1-6 and V is TRBV3-1 (or the pseudogene TRBV3-2), with 9 bases matching TRBD1. The CDR3 length is 15 residues. With V trimmed by 2 bases and J by 7 bases, 3 bases remained unmatched. Germline assignment: CDR1 LGHDT and CDR2 YNNKEL (reference sequence). The CDR3 region has the DNA TGTGCCAGCAGCCAAAGGGACAGGGTCAATTCACCCCTCCACTTT. The encoded protein is CASSQRDRVNSPLHF.

The chain is built from TRBV7-9 and TRBJ1-3; maybe TRBD1 (6 bases). The CDR3 is made up of 12 amino acids. The germline V and J ends were trimmed by 7 bases and 4 bases, with 8 bases remaining between them. CDR1 and CDR2 (germline): SEHNR, FQNEAQ (reference sequence). CDR3 DNA: TGTGCCAGCATGGGGGCCGGAAACACCATATATTTT. Translated, it gives CASMGAGNTIYF. Full variable domain (rest looked up from reference TRBV7-9 and TRBJ1-3): DTGVSQNPRHKITKRGQNVTFRCDPISEHNRLYWYRQTLGQGPEFLTYFQNEAQLEKSRLLSDRFSAERPKGSFSTLEIQRTEQGDSAMYLCASMGAGNTIYFGEGSWLTVV.

The chain uses TRBV6-5 and TRBJ2-2; D perhaps matches TRBD1 (6 bases). CDR3 length equals 12 residues. Trimming left V 5 bases short and J 8 bases short, with 9 bases between. Germline loops: CDR1 MNHEY, CDR2 SVGAGI. Written as DNA, the CDR3 is TGTGCCAGCAGTCCAGGGGAGGGGGAGCTGTTTTTT. This gives the protein CASSPGEGELFF.

The table lists this clone with a few counts. The chain couples TRBV3-1 (or the pseudogene TRBV3-2) to TRBJ1-5; D is undetermined. V was cut by 1 base and J by 8 bases, with 12 bases left in between. From germline, CDR1 is LGHDT and CDR2 YNNKEL (reference sequence). The CDR3 contains 14 residues. CDR3 DNA sequence: TGTGCCAGCAGCCAAGCACTGCACTCAAAGCCCCAGCATTTT. Translating gives CASSQALHSKPQHF.

This chain joins TRBV11-1 and TRBJ1-2; TRBD1 matches 7 bases. V was pared by 7 bases and J by 5 bases, with 13 bases of the junction left unmatched. Germline assignment: CDR1 SGHAT and CDR2 FQDESV (reference sequence). The length of the CDR3 is 15 residues. CDR3 region: CASTPTGLEGYGYTF. In nucleotides, the CDR3 is TGTGCCAGCACTCCGACAGGGCTAGAAGGGTATGGCTACACCTTC.

The chain joins TRBV4-3 to TRBJ2-3; D gene ambiguous. The germline V gene has CDR1 LGHNA and CDR2 YSLEER. The CDR3 is 13 amino acids. The V gene lost 6 bases and the J gene lost 0 bases, with 7 bases spanning the gap. The CDR3, as DNA: TGCGCCAGCAGATCGACTAGCACAGATACGCAGTATTTT. It yields the protein CASRSTSTDTQYF.

This chain links TRBV4-1 with TRBJ2-2; D uncertain. This CDR3 is 13 amino acids long. Germline-derived CDR1 and CDR2 are MGHRA and YSYEKL. The ends were cut back, 0 bases at V and 4 bases at J, with 3 bases in the middle. The CDR3 loop reads CASSQDRTGELFF. DNA for the CDR3: TGCGCCAGCAGCCAAGACCGCACCGGGGAGCTGTTTTTT.

V gene TRBV27 combines with J gene TRBJ2-2; 9 bases are a match to TRBD2. This CDR3 comprises 15 residues. CDR1 is MNHEY and CDR2 is SMNVEV in the germline V gene (reference sequence). The junction had 7 bases not matched to a gene; V was cut back by 5 bases and J by 6 bases. In nucleotides, the CDR3 is TGTGCCAGCAGTGCAGTAGCGGGAGTAGCCGGGGAGCTGTTTTTT. It translates to CASSAVAGVAGELFF.

The chain has TRBV6-5 and TRBJ2-6; D not certain. The germline V and J ends were trimmed by 4 bases and 0 bases, with 10 bases remaining between them. Germline CDR1 is MNHEY and CDR2 is SVGAGI. The CDR3 contains 16 residues. CDR3 residues: CASSSHGLSGANVLTF. The CDR3 bases are TGTGCCAGCAGTTCGCACGGTCTCTCTGGGGCCAACGTCCTGACTTTC.

The chain uses TRBV24-1 and TRBJ2-1, with TRBD1 as a possible D gene (5 bases). Trimming shortened V by 6 bases and J by 4 bases, and 9 bases separated the two germline ends. Germline V lookup: CDR1 KGHDR, CDR2 SFDVKD. The CDR3 spans 13 residues. The CDR3 DNA sequence: TGTGCCACCAGTACCGACAGTTACAATGAGCAGTTCTTC. Encoded protein: CATSTDSYNEQFF.

The chain links TRBV23-1 to TRBJ2-7; 9 bases map to TRBD1. TRBV23-1 belongs to the ORF category, with a function that is uncertain. This CDR3 is 14 amino acids long. Losses at the gene ends were 8 bases for V and 5 bases for J; bases not matched to a gene: 10. CDR3 residues: CASARRDRVDEQYF. The CDR3 nucleotides read TGCGCCAGCGCCCGGCGGGACAGGGTGGACGAGCAGTACTTC.

This chain uses TRBV7-2 with TRBJ2-7; 9 nucleotides align to TRBD2. CDR3 size: 15 residues. Germline V lookup: CDR1 SGHTA, CDR2 FQGNSA. J gave up 3 bases and V 5 bases, and 8 bases lay outside the gene matches. The CDR3 DNA reads TGTGCCAGCAGCGTTTTGACTAGCGGTCGCTACGAGCAGTACTTC. Translation: CASSVLTSGRYEQYF.

This rearrangement joins TRBV18 to TRBJ1-2, with 8 bases identical to TRBD1. CDR1 and CDR2 (germline): KGHSH, LQKENI. Trimming cost V 5 bases and J 3 bases; bases outside gene matches: 2. The CDR3 has 13 amino acids. CDR3 nucleotides: TGTGCCAGCTCAGACAGGGGAGACTATGGCTACACCTTC. Translated, it gives CASSDRGDYGYTF.

The V call is TRBV11-3, the J call TRBJ2-7, with a weak D call TRBD1 (5 bases). This CDR3 is 15 amino acids long. V was pared by 1 base and J by 0 bases, with 10 bases between. Germline V gives CDR1 SGHNT, CDR2 YENEEA. This chain's CDR3 is CASSLGDSGSYEQYF. The CDR3 DNA reads as TGTGCCAGCAGCTTAGGCGACAGTGGCTCCTACGAGCAGTACTTC.

The chain has TRBV15 and TRBJ2-3; TRBD1 matches at 7 bases. V lost 3 bases, J lost 1 base, and 10 bases stayed unmatched. This CDR3 region has 17 residues. Germline V gives CDR1 LNHNV, CDR2 YYDKDF (reference sequence). The CDR3 reads CATSSGRQGWGTDTQYF. The CDR3 DNA follows: TGTGCCACCAGCAGTGGGAGACAGGGCTGGGGCACAGATACGCAGTATTTT.

The V gene is TRBV7-3, the J gene TRBJ2-1, with TRBD2 identical over 13 bases. The CDR3 consists of 15 residues. Trimming removed 5 bases from V and 6 bases from J; junction bases left unmatched: 4. Germline lookup yields CDR1 SGHTA and CDR2 FQGTGA. CDR3 DNA: TGTGCCAGCAGCCCCCGGACTAGCGGGAGCAATGAGCAGTTCTTC. Translation: CASSPRTSGSNEQFF.

The chain combines TRBV18 with TRBJ2-2; D is possibly TRBD1 (6 bases). The germline V gene encodes CDR1 KGHSH and CDR2 LQKENI. This CDR3 contains 15 residues. V was shortened by 1 base and J by 4 bases, with 10 bases between the two germline ends. The CDR3 sequence is CASSPRGQSTGELFF. CDR3 sequence (DNA): TGTGCCAGCTCACCACGTGGACAGAGCACCGGGGAGCTGTTTTTT.

V is TRBV6-6 and J is TRBJ2-1, with TRBD2 identical over 11 bases. The junction had 6 bases not matched to a gene; V was cut back by 2 bases and J by 6 bases. The CDR3 totals 16 residues. Germline V gene sequence: CDR1 MNHNY, CDR2 SVGAGI (reference sequence). The CDR3 spells CASSYGLAGGGNEQFF. The CDR3 coding sequence is TGTGCCAGCAGTTACGGGCTAGCGGGAGGCGGCAATGAGCAGTTCTTC.